Listed below are T cell receptor beta chains from one sample, sequenced in a study of T cells in Graves' hyperthyroidism and ophthalmopathy. A single record per CDR3 protein comes from TCRdb applying MiXCR to the multiplex PCR reads. The sample has 550,000 to 850,000 distinct CDR3 sequences; roughly a sixth are singletons. Source material: blood. These receptors came from a woman aged 50 to 60 with Graves' hyperthyroidism that later progressed to Graves' ophthalmopathy. Both conserved end residues are part of each CDR3. A D gene is named only where the DNA matches it firmly. Only some rows state a clone size, as once, few, many or a class for expanded clones.

v_gene: TRBV7-9
j_gene: TRBJ2-2
abundance: few
d_gene: -
CDR3nt: TGTGCCAGCAGCACAGGCTCGAACACCGGGGAGCTGTTTTTT
CDR3aa: CASSTGSNTGELFF

v_gene: TRBV20-1
j_gene: TRBJ2-3
abundance: few
d_gene: -
CDR3nt: TGCAGTGCTAGAGATACGCGCGGTTTCCTAGATACGCAGTATTTT
CDR3aa: CSARDTRGFLDTQYF

v_gene: TRBV18
j_gene: TRBJ1-6
abundance: few
d_gene: -
CDR3nt: TGTGCCAGCTCACCACCGGGTTCACCCCTCCACTTT
CDR3aa: CASSPPGSPLHF

v_gene: TRBV5-1
j_gene: TRBJ1-1
abundance: many
d_gene: -
CDR3nt: TGCGCCAGCAGCAAGGGACGGAACCAGGGAACTGAAGCTTTCTTT
CDR3aa: CASSKGRNQGTEAFF

v_gene: TRBV7-8
j_gene: TRBJ1-1
abundance: -
d_gene: TRBD1
CDR3nt: TGTGCCAGCAGGCTTCGAGGGGGACAGGGGGCTCGGGTTGAAGCTTTCTTT
CDR3aa: CASRLRGGQGARVEAFF

v_gene: TRBV14
j_gene: TRBJ2-2
abundance: -
d_gene: -
CDR3nt: TGTGCCAGCAGCCAAGATCCAGCAGGGGCCGCCGGGGAGCTGTTTTTT
CDR3aa: CASSQDPAGAAGELFF

v_gene: TRBV18
j_gene: TRBJ2-5
abundance: many
d_gene: -
CDR3nt: TGTGCCAGCTCACCACCGCCTCAGGAGGGGACCCAGTACTTC
CDR3aa: CASSPPPQEGTQYF

v_gene: TRBV12-3/TRBV12-4
j_gene: TRBJ1-1
abundance: -
d_gene: -
CDR3nt: TGTGCCAGCAGGACTGGCCTCAAGACTGAAGCTTTCTTT
CDR3aa: CASRTGLKTEAFF

v_gene: TRBV24-1
j_gene: TRBJ2-1
abundance: few
d_gene: TRBD1
CDR3nt: TGTGCCACCAGTGGGGGACAGGGATACAATGAGCAGTTCTTC
CDR3aa: CATSGGQGYNEQFF

v_gene: TRBV11-2
j_gene: TRBJ2-7
abundance: many
d_gene: -
CDR3nt: TGTGCCAGCAGCTTAGTTTCCGTGAACTACGAGCAGTACTTC
CDR3aa: CASSLVSVNYEQYF

v_gene: TRBV7-9
j_gene: TRBJ1-2
abundance: -
d_gene: -
CDR3nt: TGTGCCAGCAGCTCAGATCGCCCTCGGCCTGAGGGCTACACCTTC
CDR3aa: CASSSDRPRPEGYTF

v_gene: TRBV20-1
j_gene: TRBJ1-3
abundance: -
d_gene: -
CDR3nt: TGCAGTGCTAGAGCCGGGGGGTCTGGAAACACCATATATTTT
CDR3aa: CSARAGGSGNTIYF

v_gene: TRBV6-1
j_gene: TRBJ1-5
abundance: few
d_gene: -
CDR3nt: TGTGCCAGCAGTGCTCGGGAAATTGATCAGCCCCAGCATTTT
CDR3aa: CASSAREIDQPQHF

v_gene: TRBV12-3/TRBV12-4
j_gene: TRBJ2-2
abundance: -
d_gene: -
CDR3nt: TGTGCCAGCACTCCCGAGAGCCACACCGGGGAGCTGTTTTTT
CDR3aa: CASTPESHTGELFF